The clone carrying this TCR beta chain was picked up many times. Antigen specificity is unknown. Patients were excluded if they had other autoimmune diseases or uncontrolled infections, and likewise if pregnancy or lactation applied. As the template, RNA transcripts were used to amplify TCR beta CDR3 regions. HTBI primers were employed in first-round RT-PCR, then a second-round multiplex PCR followed. TCRdb fed the multiplex PCR reads into MiXCR, producing one record per CDR3 protein. The profile shows some 520,000 distinct CDR3 sequences, approximately 14% of them singletons. CDR3 length: 15 amino acids. Trimming cost V 7 bases and J 6 bases, with 16 bases left between them. Looked up from germline, CDR1 is MNHEY and CDR2 is SVGAGI. This specimen belongs to a study of Graves' ophthalmopathy and Graves' hyperthyroidism. General study points: Blood also harbored most expanded thyroid clonotypes above 0.001 frequency.

The sequenced sample was blood. V and J are TRBV6-5 and TRBJ1-6, with D possibly being TRBD1 (5 bases). The TCR was taken from a woman between 25 and 40 years old with Graves' ophthalmopathy. CDR3 residues: CASNTAGTSNSPLHF. CDR3 nucleotide sequence: TGTGCCAGCAACACTGCCGGGACTTCTAATTCACCCCTCCACTTT.